This entry describes one TCR beta chain. Its matching antigen is unknown. V was clipped by 3 bases and J by 0 bases, with 6 bases between them. The CDR3 covers 14 residues. Germline V CDR1 and CDR2: SNHLY, FYNNEI. This related bone marrow graft donor gave peripheral blood on the day of marrow donation. The naive gate required viable CD3+CD4+ or CD3+CD8+ cells with CCR7+CD45RA+CD45RO-CD95-CD27+CD28+ phenotype. Only in-frame clones appear in the TCRdb table, and some are missing; sequencing was by immunoSEQ multiplex PCR. The sample has about 10,000 clones, nearly 99% seen once; the top ten hold less than 0.35%. The entry originates in a study of T cells after posttransplantation cyclophosphamide. Study-level results: TRB clonality was highly associated with recipient CMV seropositivity and reactivation. Tissue-infiltrating T cells from skin or gut overlapped little with blood T cells.

This rearrangement joins TRBV2 to TRBJ2-1; D may be TRBD2 (5 bases). The TCR was taken from a man aged 50-60 years in good health, CMV-negative, and a related stem cell transplant donor. Sample: naive CD8+ T cells sorted from PBMCs. The CDR3 DNA follows: TGTGCCAGCAGTGATGGAGGCTCCTACAATGAGCAGTTCTTC. This gives the protein CASSDGGSYNEQFF.